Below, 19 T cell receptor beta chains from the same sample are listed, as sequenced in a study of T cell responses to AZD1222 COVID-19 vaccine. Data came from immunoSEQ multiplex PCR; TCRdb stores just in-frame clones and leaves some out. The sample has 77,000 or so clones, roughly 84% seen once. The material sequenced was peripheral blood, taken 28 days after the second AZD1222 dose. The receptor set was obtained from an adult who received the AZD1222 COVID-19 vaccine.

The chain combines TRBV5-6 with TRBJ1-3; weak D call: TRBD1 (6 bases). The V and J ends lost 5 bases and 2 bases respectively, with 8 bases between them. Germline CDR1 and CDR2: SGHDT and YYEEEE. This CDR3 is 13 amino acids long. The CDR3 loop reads CASSYRAGNTIYF. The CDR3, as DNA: TGTGCCAGCAGTTACAGGGCTGGAAACACCATATATTTT. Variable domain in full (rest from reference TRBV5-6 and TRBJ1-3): DAGVTQSPTHLIKTRGQQVTLRCSPKSGHDTVSWYQQALGQGPQFIFQYYEEEERQRGNFPDRFSGHQFPNYSSELNVNALLLGDSALYLCASSYRAGNTIYFGEGSWLTVV.

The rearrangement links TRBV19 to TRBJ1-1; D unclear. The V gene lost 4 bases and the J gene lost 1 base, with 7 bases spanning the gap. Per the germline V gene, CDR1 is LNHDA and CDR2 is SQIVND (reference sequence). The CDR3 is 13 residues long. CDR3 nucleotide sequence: TGTGCCAGTAGTAACATAGAGAACACTGAAGCTTTCTTT. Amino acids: CASSNIENTEAFF. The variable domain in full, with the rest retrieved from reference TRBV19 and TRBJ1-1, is DGGITQSPKYLFRKEGQNVTLSCEQNLNHDAMYWYRQDPGQGLRLIYYSQIVNDFQKGDIAEGYSVSREKKESFPLTVTSAQKNPTAFYLCASSNIENTEAFFGQGTRLTVV.

The CDR3 here is CASSLGDKGETQYF. The CDR3 DNA reads as TGTGCCAGCAGCTTAGGGGACAAAGGAGAGACCCAGTACTTC. The chain combines TRBV7-9 with TRBJ2-5, with a weak D call TRBD1 (6 bases). V was clipped by 1 base and J by 4 bases, with 10 bases between them. CDR1 SEHNR and CDR2 FQNEAQ come from the germline V gene (reference sequence). The CDR3 length is 14 residues.

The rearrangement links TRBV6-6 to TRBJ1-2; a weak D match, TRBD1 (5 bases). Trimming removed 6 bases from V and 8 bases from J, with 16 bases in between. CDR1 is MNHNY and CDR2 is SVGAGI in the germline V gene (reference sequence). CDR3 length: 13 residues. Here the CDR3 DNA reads TGTGCCAGCAGGAAGGGACCGACGACGGGCTACACCTTC. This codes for CASRKGPTTGYTF.

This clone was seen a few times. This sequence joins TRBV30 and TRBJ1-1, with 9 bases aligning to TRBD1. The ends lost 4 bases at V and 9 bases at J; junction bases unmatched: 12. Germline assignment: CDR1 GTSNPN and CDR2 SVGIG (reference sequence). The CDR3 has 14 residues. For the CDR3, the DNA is TGTGCCTGGACGCGAGGACAGGGGCGAAAACAAGCTTTCTTT. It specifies CAWTRGQGRKQAFF.

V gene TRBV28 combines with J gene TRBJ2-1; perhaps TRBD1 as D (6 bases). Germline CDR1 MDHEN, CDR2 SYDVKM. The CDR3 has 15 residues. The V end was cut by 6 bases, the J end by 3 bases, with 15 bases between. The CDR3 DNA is TGTGCCAGCAGGGAAGACAGGACCAGCTACAATGAGCAGTTCTTC. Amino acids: CASREDRTSYNEQFF.

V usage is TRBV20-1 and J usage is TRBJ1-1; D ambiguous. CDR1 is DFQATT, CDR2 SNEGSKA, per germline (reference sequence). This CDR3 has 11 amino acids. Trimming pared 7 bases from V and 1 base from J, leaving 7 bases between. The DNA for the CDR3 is TGCAGTGGCCTTGAGAACACTGAAGCTTTCTTT. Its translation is CSGLENTEAFF.

Here the CDR3 reads CASSLLREGQLSNEQFF. In DNA form, the CDR3 reads TGTGCCAGCAGCTTATTAAGGGAAGGCCAGCTTTCCAATGAGCAGTTCTTC. This chain uses TRBV7-2 with TRBJ2-1; D not resolved. With 2 bases removed from V and 6 bases from J, the gap between germline ends came to 20 bases. The length of the CDR3 is 17 residues. Germline CDR1 is SGHTA and CDR2 is FQGNSA.

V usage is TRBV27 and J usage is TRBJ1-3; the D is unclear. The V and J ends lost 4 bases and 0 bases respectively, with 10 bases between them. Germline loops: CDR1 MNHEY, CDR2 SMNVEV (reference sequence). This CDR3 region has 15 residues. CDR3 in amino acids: CASSSTTNSGNTIYF. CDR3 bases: TGTGCCAGCAGTTCCACGACAAACTCTGGAAACACCATATATTTT.

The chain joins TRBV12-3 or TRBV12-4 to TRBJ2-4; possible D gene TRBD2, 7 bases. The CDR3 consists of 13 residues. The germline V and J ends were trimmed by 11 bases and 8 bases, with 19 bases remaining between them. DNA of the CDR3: TGTGCCGTGGGGGCGGGGGCGTTAGACATTCAGTACTTC. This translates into CAVGAGALDIQYF.

The CDR3 bases are TGTGCCAGTAGTACCTTCGGGACAGGGGGAGTGACGACTGAAGCTTTCTTT. Its protein is CASSTFGTGGVTTEAFF. The chain combines TRBV19 with TRBJ1-1, with 11 bases that match TRBD1. V shed 4 bases, J shed 5 bases, and the junction held 12 bases outside the gene matches. The CDR3 is 17 residues long. Germline-derived CDR1 and CDR2 are LNHDA and SQIVND (reference sequence). Full variable domain (outside the CDR3, taken from reference TRBV19 and TRBJ1-1): DGGITQSPKYLFRKEGQNVTLSCEQNLNHDAMYWYRQDPGQGLRLIYYSQIVNDFQKGDIAEGYSVSREKKESFPLTVTSAQKNPTAFYLCASSTFGTGGVTTEAFFGQGTRLTVV.

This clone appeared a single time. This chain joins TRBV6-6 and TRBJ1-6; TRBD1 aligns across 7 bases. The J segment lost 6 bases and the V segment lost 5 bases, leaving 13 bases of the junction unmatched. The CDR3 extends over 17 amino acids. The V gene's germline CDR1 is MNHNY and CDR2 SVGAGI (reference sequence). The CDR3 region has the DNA TGTGCCAGCAGTCAAAGGGCCTGGACAGGTTCTAATTCACCCCTCCACTTT. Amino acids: CASSQRAWTGSNSPLHF.

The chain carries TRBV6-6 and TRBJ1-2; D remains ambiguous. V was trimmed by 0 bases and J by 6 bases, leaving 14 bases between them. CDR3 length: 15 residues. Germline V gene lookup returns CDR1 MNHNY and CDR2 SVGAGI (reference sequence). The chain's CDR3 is CASSYSTSPGNGYTF. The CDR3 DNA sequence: TGTGCCAGCAGTTACTCTACATCCCCGGGGAATGGCTACACCTTC.

CDR3 protein: CASSLGGGWDSPLHF. Written as DNA, the CDR3 is TGTGCCAGCAGCTTAGGAGGGGGGTGGGATTCACCCCTCCACTTT. The chain has TRBV7-8 and TRBJ1-6, with D possibly matching TRBD1 (6 bases). The CDR3 contains 15 residues. The V gene's germline CDR1 is SGHVS and CDR2 FQNEAQ. V lost 1 base to trimming and J lost 8 bases, with 12 bases between them.

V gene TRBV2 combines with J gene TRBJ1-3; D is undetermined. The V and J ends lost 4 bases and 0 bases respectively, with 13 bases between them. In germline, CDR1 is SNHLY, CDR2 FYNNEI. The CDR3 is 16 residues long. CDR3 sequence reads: CASSGFQTGSGNTIYF. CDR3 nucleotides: TGTGCCAGCAGTGGGTTCCAGACGGGCTCTGGAAACACCATATATTTT.

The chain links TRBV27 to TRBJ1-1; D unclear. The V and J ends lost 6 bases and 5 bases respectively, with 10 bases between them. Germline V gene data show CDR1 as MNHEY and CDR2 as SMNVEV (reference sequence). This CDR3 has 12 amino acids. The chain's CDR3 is CASSPRGTEAFF. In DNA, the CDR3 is TGTGCCAGCAGCCCCCGCGGGACTGAAGCTTTCTTT.

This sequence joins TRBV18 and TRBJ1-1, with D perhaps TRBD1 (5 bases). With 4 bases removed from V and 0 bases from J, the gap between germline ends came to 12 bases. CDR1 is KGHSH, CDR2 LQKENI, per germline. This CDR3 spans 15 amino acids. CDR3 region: CASSLGVVLNTEAFF. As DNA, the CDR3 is TGTGCCAGCTCACTAGGGGTTGTGCTGAACACTGAAGCTTTCTTT.

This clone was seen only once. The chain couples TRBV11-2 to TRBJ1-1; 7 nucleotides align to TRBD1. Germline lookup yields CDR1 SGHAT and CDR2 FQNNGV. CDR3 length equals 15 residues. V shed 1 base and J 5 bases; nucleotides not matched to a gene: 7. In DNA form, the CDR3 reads TGTGCCAGCAGCTTAGCTGGGACAGTGTATACTGAAGCTTTCTTT. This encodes CASSLAGTVYTEAFF.

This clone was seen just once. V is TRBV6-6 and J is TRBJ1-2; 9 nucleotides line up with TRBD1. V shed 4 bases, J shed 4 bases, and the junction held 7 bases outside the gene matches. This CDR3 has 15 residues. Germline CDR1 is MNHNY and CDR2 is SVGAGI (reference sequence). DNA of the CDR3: TGTGCCAGCAGTTCCCGGGACAGGGCCACCTATGGCTACACCTTC. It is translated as CASSSRDRATYGYTF.